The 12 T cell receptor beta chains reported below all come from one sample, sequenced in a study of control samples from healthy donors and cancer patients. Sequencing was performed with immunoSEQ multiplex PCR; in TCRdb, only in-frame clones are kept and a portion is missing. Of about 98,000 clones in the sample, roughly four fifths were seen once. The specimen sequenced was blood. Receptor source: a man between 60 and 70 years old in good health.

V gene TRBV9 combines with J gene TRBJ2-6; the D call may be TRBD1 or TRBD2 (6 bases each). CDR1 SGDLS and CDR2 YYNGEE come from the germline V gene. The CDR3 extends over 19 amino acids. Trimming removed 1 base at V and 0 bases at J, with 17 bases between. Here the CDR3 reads CASSVSPEGGYSGANVLTF. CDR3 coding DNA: TGTGCCAGCAGCGTAAGCCCGGAGGGGGGATACTCTGGGGCCAACGTCCTGACTTTC.

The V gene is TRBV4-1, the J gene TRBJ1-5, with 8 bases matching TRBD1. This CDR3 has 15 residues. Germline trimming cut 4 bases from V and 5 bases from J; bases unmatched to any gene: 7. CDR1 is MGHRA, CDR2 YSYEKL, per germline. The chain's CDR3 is CASSRSGTGYQPQHF. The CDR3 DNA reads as TGCGCCAGCAGCCGATCCGGGACAGGATATCAGCCCCAGCATTTT.

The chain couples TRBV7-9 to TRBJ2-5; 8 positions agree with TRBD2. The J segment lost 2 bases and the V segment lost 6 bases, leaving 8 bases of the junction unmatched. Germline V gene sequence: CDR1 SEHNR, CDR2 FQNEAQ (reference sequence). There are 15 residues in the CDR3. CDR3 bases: TGTGCCAGCAGTGGTCGATTAGCGGGGCAAGAGACCCAGTACTTC. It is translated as CASSGRLAGQETQYF.

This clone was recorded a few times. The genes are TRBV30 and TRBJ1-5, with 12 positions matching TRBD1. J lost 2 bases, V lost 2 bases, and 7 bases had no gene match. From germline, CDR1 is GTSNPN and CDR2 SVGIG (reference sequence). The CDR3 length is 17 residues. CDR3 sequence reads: CAWSTWDRGLGNQPQHF. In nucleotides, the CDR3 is TGTGCCTGGAGTACTTGGGACAGGGGGCTTGGCAATCAGCCCCAGCATTTT.

DNA of the CDR3: TGTGCCAGCAGTTACTCCCCAAGACAGGGCCTACCCCTCCACTTT. Protein sequence: CASSYSPRQGLPLHF. The chain couples TRBV6-5 to TRBJ1-6; 7 nucleotides line up with TRBD1. V shed 0 bases, J shed 12 bases, and the junction held 8 bases outside the gene matches. The CDR3 is 15 amino acids. Germline CDR1 reads MNHEY; CDR2 reads SVGAGI.

CDR3 sequence (DNA): TGTGCCAGCTCTCTACGACGGGCAGCCAATGAGCAGTTCTTC. Its protein product is CASSLRRAANEQFF. This chain links TRBV6-5 with TRBJ2-1; D is ambiguous. With 8 bases removed from V and 6 bases from J, the gap between germline ends came to 17 bases. Germline loops: CDR1 MNHEY, CDR2 SVGAGI. The length of the CDR3 is 14 residues.

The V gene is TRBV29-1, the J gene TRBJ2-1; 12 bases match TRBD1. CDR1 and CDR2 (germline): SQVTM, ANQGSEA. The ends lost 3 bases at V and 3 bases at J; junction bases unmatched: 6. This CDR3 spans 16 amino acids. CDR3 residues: CSVEPWDRGLYNEQFF. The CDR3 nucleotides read TGCAGCGTTGAGCCTTGGGACAGGGGGCTCTACAATGAGCAGTTCTTC.

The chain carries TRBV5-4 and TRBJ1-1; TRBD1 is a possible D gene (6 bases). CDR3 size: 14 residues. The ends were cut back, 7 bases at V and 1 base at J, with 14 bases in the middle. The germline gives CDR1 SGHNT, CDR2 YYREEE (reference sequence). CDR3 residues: CASYREAGNTEAFF. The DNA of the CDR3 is TGTGCCAGCTACAGGGAAGCGGGGAACACTGAAGCTTTCTTT. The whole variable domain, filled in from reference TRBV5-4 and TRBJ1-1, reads ETGVTQSPTHLIKTRGQQVTLRCSSQSGHNTVSWYQQALGQGPQFIFQYYREEENGRGNFPPRFSGLQFPNYSSELNVNALELDDSALYLCASYREAGNTEAFFGQGTRLTVV.

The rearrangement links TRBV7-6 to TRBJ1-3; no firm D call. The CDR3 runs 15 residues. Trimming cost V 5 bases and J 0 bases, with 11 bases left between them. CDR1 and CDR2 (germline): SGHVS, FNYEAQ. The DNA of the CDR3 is TGTGCCAGCAGCATTACAGTCGCCTCTGGAAACACCATATATTTT. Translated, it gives CASSITVASGNTIYF.

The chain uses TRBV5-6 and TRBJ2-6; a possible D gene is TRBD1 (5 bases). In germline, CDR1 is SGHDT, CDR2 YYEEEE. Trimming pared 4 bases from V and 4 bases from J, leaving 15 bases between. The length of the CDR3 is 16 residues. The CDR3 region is CASSPGPNLGANVLTF. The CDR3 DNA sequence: TGTGCCAGCAGCCCAGGGCCCAACCTCGGGGCCAACGTCCTGACTTTC. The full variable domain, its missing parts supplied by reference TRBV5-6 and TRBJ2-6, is DAGVTQSPTHLIKTRGQQVTLRCSPKSGHDTVSWYQQALGQGPQFIFQYYEEEERQRGNFPDRFSGHQFPNYSSELNVNALLLGDSALYLCASSPGPNLGANVLTFGAGSRLTVL.

The DNA of the CDR3 is TGTGCCAGCAGCTTAGCAGGTGGTGTTAACACTGAAGCTTTCTTT. Translating gives CASSLAGGVNTEAFF. V usage is TRBV7-9 and J usage is TRBJ1-1; the D is unclear. The length of the CDR3 is 15 residues. Germline V gene sequence: CDR1 SEHNR, CDR2 FQNEAQ (reference sequence). V was shortened by 0 bases and J by 2 bases, with 10 bases between the two germline ends.

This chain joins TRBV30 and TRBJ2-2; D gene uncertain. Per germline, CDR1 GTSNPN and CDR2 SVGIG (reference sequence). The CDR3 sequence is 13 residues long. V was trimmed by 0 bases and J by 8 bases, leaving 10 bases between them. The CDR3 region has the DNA TGTGCCTGGAGTGTGGGCGCCGGGGGGGAGCTGTTTTTT. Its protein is CAWSVGAGGELFF.